The present entry profiles one TCR beta chain with its context. Its antigen is not known. Germline lookup yields CDR1 LNHDA and CDR2 SQIVND (reference sequence). The CDR3 is 14 amino acids. The V end was cut by 3 bases, the J end by 0 bases, with 8 bases between. The data were obtained in a study of blood T cells in healthy people across ages. It was with a sample-barcoded 5' primer and a J-beta primer mix that a second PCR of about 7 to 12 cycles was run. Researchers report that a template-switch adaptor with 12 random nucleotides tagged each cDNA molecule. TCRdb called the 5' RACE reads again in MiXCR, with one record for every CDR3 protein. Here the sample spans roughly 1,500,000 distinct CDR3 sequences, roughly 32% being singletons. Findings of the study overall: A roughly linear fall in TCR beta diversity per million T cells was seen with increasing age. Changes seen in expanded clonotypes were possibly confounded by donor CMV status left unknown.

V is TRBV19 and J is TRBJ2-5; D unresolved. The receptor was derived from a woman under 40 in good health. Sequenced input: blood. The CDR3 reads CASSIASNQETQYF. CDR3 bases: TGTGCCAGTAGTATTGCCAGTAACCAAGAGACCCAGTACTTC.